This T cell receptor beta chain was sequenced in a study of monozygotic twins with inflammatory bowel disease. Study results and limitations: Healthy co-twins had higher TCRbeta inverse Simpson diversity than their IBD twins.

The CDR3 runs to 14 residues. Germline V CDR1 and CDR2: SGHVS, FNYEAQ. About this clonotype: Its antigen is unknown.

Each UMI, carrying a 6-nucleotide sample barcode, came from template switching. Using the 5' RACE reads, TCRdb records one entry per CDR3 protein without DNA. The listing records over 110,000 distinct CDR3 sequences. Source material: blood. The rearrangement joins TRBV7-6 to TRBJ1-1; TCRdb indicates TRBD1, and absent DNA this call remains unverified. This sequence was found in a human donor with ulcerative colitis or Crohn's disease, or a healthy co-twin of an affected twin (not recorded which). The chain's CDR3 is CASSLVTGATEAFF.